The 18 T cell receptor beta chains below come from one sample, sequenced in a study of low-dose radiotherapy and immunotherapy resistance in tumors. Alpha and beta chains were covered, as first-strand cDNA relied on TRAV- and TRBV-specific primers. TCRs were amplified for 15 to 25 PCR cycles with a constant-region primer and V-primer adapter. Each CDR3 protein gets one entry after TCRdb re-called the reads with MiXCR. Here the sample spans under 90,000 distinct CDR3 sequences, about a sixth being singletons. The time point denotes: before trial treatment. Source: PBMCs, taken before treatment. These receptors came from a male donor with prostate cancer.

This clonotype was picked up a small number of times. The rearrangement uses TRBV7-9 and TRBJ2-7; D possibly matches TRBD1 or TRBD2 (5 bases each). The germline V and J ends were trimmed by 5 bases and 0 bases, with 11 bases remaining between them. The CDR3 contains 14 residues. Germline V gene data show CDR1 as SEHNR and CDR2 as FQNEAQ (reference sequence). The CDR3 spells CASSPLGDSYEQYF. In nucleotides, the CDR3 is TGTGCCAGCAGCCCTTTGGGGGACTCCTACGAGCAGTACTTC.

This clonotype was observed at least ten times. The chain links TRBV4-2 to TRBJ1-6; D remains unclear. V gave up 0 bases and J gave up 2 bases, with 5 bases separating them. Per the germline V gene, CDR1 is LGHNA and CDR2 is YNFKEQ. The CDR3 is 15 residues long. The CDR3 loop reads CASSQEGPYNSPLHF. The CDR3 nucleotides read TGTGCCAGCAGCCAAGAAGGCCCCTATAATTCACCCCTCCACTTT.

The chain employs TRBV29-1 and TRBJ1-2; a possible D gene is TRBD1 (5 bases). V lost 5 bases to trimming and J lost 8 bases, with 18 bases between them. Looked up from germline, CDR1 is SQVTM and CDR2 is ANQGSEA. The CDR3 totals 13 residues. In DNA form, the CDR3 reads TGCAGCGTTCGGCCCAGGGTGGCGGGAGGCTACACCTTC. Protein: CSVRPRVAGGYTF. The entire variable domain, with the rest obtained from reference TRBV29-1 and TRBJ1-2, is as follows: SAVISQKPSRDICQRGTSLTIQCQVDSQVTMMFWYRQQPGQSLTLIATANQGSEATYESGFVIDKFPISRPNLTFSTLTVSNMSPEDSSIYLCSVRPRVAGGYTFGSGTRLTVV.

In regard to this clonotype: A far larger clone is a single base away, which makes a read error likely. J is TRBJ2-7 and V is TRBV12-2; TRBD1 reflects the table's D call only, with no check against the DNA. TRBV12-2 is deemed a pseudogene. The CDR3 spans 12 residues. The CDR3 loop is CTSSPRGDEQYF. The CDR3 DNA follows: TGTACCAGCAGCCCCCGAGGCGACGAGCAGTACTTC.

This clonotype has a count of ten or more. V usage is TRBV29-1 and J usage is TRBJ2-3, with 8 bases matching TRBD2. Germline V gives CDR1 SQVTM, CDR2 ANQGSEA. V trimming: 6 bases; J trimming: 3 bases; junction bases outside the gene matches: 8. CDR3 size: 14 residues. The CDR3 coding sequence is TGCAGCGTCGCCGGAGGACTAGCAACAGATACGCAGTATTTT. Translating it yields CSVAGGLATDTQYF.

This sequence joins TRBV14 and TRBJ1-4; tentative D call: TRBD1 (5 bases). V was trimmed by 2 bases and J by 4 bases, leaving 8 bases between them. CDR1 is SGHDN and CDR2 is FVKESK in the germline V gene. The CDR3 totals 14 residues. In nucleotides, the CDR3 is TGTGCCAGCAGCCAAAGGGGAGGTAATGAAAAACTGTTTTTT. Amino acids: CASSQRGGNEKLFF.

This clonotype has a count of ten or more. The V gene is TRBV7-9, the J gene TRBJ2-5; D remains ambiguous. V dropped 5 bases and J dropped 2 bases, with 12 bases sitting between them. CDR1 is SEHNR, CDR2 FQNEAQ, per germline (reference sequence). This CDR3 region has 14 residues. CDR3 amino acids: CASSRDTTQETQYF. The DNA of the CDR3 is TGTGCCAGCAGCCGTGACACTACTCAAGAGACCCAGTACTTC. Using reference TRBV7-9 and TRBJ2-5 for the parts outside the CDR3, the full variable domain is DTGVSQNPRHKITKRGQNVTFRCDPISEHNRLYWYRQTLGQGPEFLTYFQNEAQLEKSRLLSDRFSAERPKGSFSTLEIQRTEQGDSAMYLCASSRDTTQETQYFGPGTRLLVL.

Comment on this clonotype: This sequence is one base from a far larger clone and is likely a read error. The J gene is TRBJ2-3, the V gene TRBV6-5; perhaps D is TRBD1 or TRBD2 (5 bases each). The CDR3 totals 16 residues. Germline loops: CDR1 MNHEY, CDR2 SVGAGI. CDR3 sequence reads: CSSSDRWAGSTDTQYF. Here the CDR3 DNA reads TGTTCCAGCAGTGATCGGTGGGCAGGGAGTACAGATACGCAGTATTTT.

In regard to this clonotype: Given a far larger clone just one base away, this is likely a sequencing read error. The chain combines TRBV10-1 with TRBJ1-5; D gene unclear. CDR3 length equals 11 residues. Germline lookup yields CDR1 WNHNN and CDR2 SYGVQD (reference sequence). The CDR3 sequence is CASSQWGPQHF. The CDR3, as DNA: TGTGCCAGCAGTCAATGGGGGCCCCAGCATTTT.

This clonotype has at least ten counts. The chain links TRBV2 to TRBJ2-3; D gene uncertain. V was pared by 7 bases and J by 0 bases, with 11 bases between. The CDR3 length is 14 residues. Germline V gene lookup returns CDR1 SNHLY and CDR2 FYNNEI. CDR3 nucleotide sequence: TGTGCCAGCAACATCCAGTCTAGCACAGATACGCAGTATTTT. Encoded protein: CASNIQSSTDTQYF.

This chain's CDR3 is CASSQEVSGGAIDEQFF. The CDR3 DNA is TGTGCCAGCAGCCAAGAGGTTTCGGGGGGGGCCATAGATGAGCAGTTCTTC. The chain carries TRBV3-1 and TRBJ2-1, with TRBD2 identical over 8 bases. The V gene's germline CDR1 is LGHDT and CDR2 YNNKEL (reference sequence). This CDR3 contains 17 residues. Trimming at V came to 0 bases and at J to 8 bases, leaving 12 bases not matched to a gene.

As for this clonotype: A far more abundant clone sits one base away, making this likely a read error. The chain has TRBV2 and TRBJ2-7; 7 nucleotides align to TRBD2. The CDR3 totals 13 residues. Looked up from germline, CDR1 is SNHLY and CDR2 is FYNNEI. The CDR3 is CACSRMAGDEQYF. The CDR3 DNA is TGTGCCTGCAGCCGCATGGCGGGGGACGAGCAGTACTTC.

This clonotype was detected ten times or more. The chain carries TRBV3-1 and TRBJ2-2; D gene unclear. Germline loops: CDR1 LGHDT, CDR2 YNNKEL (reference sequence). Trimming removed 1 base from V and 2 bases from J, with 5 bases in between. The CDR3 loop spans 14 amino acids. CDR3 in DNA: TGTGCCAGCAGCCAAGGCAGAAACACCGGGGAGCTGTTTTTT. Translated, it gives CASSQGRNTGELFF.

This clonotype was recorded only once. This chain connects TRBV6-2 or TRBV6-3 to TRBJ1-2; possible D gene TRBD1, 5 bases. The CDR3 has 13 residues. Germline assignment: CDR1 MNHEY and CDR2 SVGEGT. Trimming removed 5 bases from V and 5 bases from J, with 12 bases in between. CDR3 coding DNA: TGTGCCAGCAGTGACGGGGCAGCGTATGGCTACACCTTC. Its translation is CASSDGAAYGYTF.

In this sample, this clonotype turned up many times. This chain links TRBV9 with TRBJ2-1; either TRBD1 or TRBD2 may fit D (5 bases each). CDR1 and CDR2 (germline): SGDLS, YYNGEE. The CDR3 covers 15 residues. V was pared by 0 bases and J by 8 bases, with 15 bases between. CDR3 sequence: CASSVGGTAWDEQFF. The CDR3 DNA follows: TGTGCCAGCAGCGTAGGGGGGACCGCCTGGGATGAGCAGTTCTTC.

The chain is built from TRBV6-6 and TRBJ1-4; D may be TRBD1 (5 bases). The CDR3 covers 13 residues. The V end lost 8 bases, the J end lost 5 bases, and 12 bases lay between the germline ends. CDR1 is MNHNY and CDR2 is SVGAGI in the germline V gene (reference sequence). The chain's CDR3 is CASARERNEKLFF. The CDR3, as DNA: TGTGCCAGCGCCAGGGAGCGAAATGAAAAACTGTTTTTT.

This clonotype was seen many times. For the CDR3, the DNA is TGCAGCGTTGTGAGGGGCTACGAGCAGTACTTC. Translated: CSVVRGYEQYF. The chain recombines TRBV29-1 with TRBJ2-7, with D possibly being TRBD1 or TRBD2 (5 bases each). V lost 4 bases to trimming and J lost 3 bases, with 7 bases between them. This CDR3 comprises 11 residues. Germline CDR1 and CDR2: SQVTM and ANQGSEA.

This clonotype was seen ten or more times. The chain combines TRBV29-1 with TRBJ1-1; D ambiguous. This CDR3 contains 13 residues. Trimming removed 1 base from V and 1 base from J, with 7 bases in between. Looked up from germline, CDR1 is SQVTM and CDR2 is ANQGSEA. The CDR3 here is CSVEVQANTEAFF. CDR3 in DNA: TGCAGCGTTGAAGTTCAGGCGAACACTGAAGCTTTCTTT.